This T cell receptor (beta chain) originates from a study of blood T cell repertoires in COVID-19. Study details: Samples of COVID-19 (acute and convalescent) were obtained from the United States, Italy and Spain.

Assay used: immunoSEQ multiplex PCR; TCRdb lists only in-frame clones, some missing. The sample contains tens of thousands of clones, just over 85% of which appear only once. The clonotype comes from a man in his fifties or sixties with acute or convalescent COVID-19. What was sequenced was peripheral blood.

The CDR3, as DNA: TGTGCCAGCAGGGAACAGGGGGCGTTCAATGAGCAGTTCTTC. Translated: CASREQGAFNEQFF. V is TRBV28 and J is TRBJ2-1, with 9 positions matching TRBD1. From germline, CDR1 is MDHEN and CDR2 SYDVKM. This CDR3 comprises 14 residues. The V and J ends lost 6 bases and 6 bases, in that order; junction bases with no gene match: 6.